The next 29 T cell receptor beta chains were all read from a single sample in a study of tumor T cells in aggressive B-cell lymphoma. The assay was immunoSEQ multiplex PCR, and TCRdb's table has in-frame clones only and misses some. This sample has about 3,200 clones, with 92% found just once. Sequenced sample: tumor tissue. These receptors were obtained from an adult with diffuse large B cell lymphoma.

V is TRBV5-1 and J is TRBJ1-1, with 7 bases identical to TRBD1. CDR3 length equals 14 residues. The ends lost 4 bases at V and 3 bases at J; junction bases unmatched: 6. Per the germline V gene, CDR1 is SGHRS and CDR2 is YFSETQ. In DNA form, the CDR3 reads TGCGCCAGCAGCCCGGCCGGGACAGACACTGAAGCTTTCTTT. Translating gives CASSPAGTDTEAFF.

V is TRBV7-8 and J is TRBJ2-2; a possible D gene is TRBD1 (5 bases). The CDR3 has 13 residues. V was pared by 4 bases and J by 5 bases, with 8 bases between. Germline CDR1 and CDR2: SGHVS and FQNEAQ. The CDR3 DNA sequence: TGTGCCAGCAGCTCAGACAGAACCGGGGAGCTGTTTTTT. Translated, it gives CASSSDRTGELFF.

This chain joins TRBV21-1 and TRBJ1-2. TRBV21-1 is termed a pseudogene. The CDR3 sequence is 16 residues long. CDR3 nucleotide sequence: TGTGCCAGCAGCGTGGAGCATCCTCATCCGGGTCTCGGCTACACCTTC. Residues: CASSVEHPHPGLGYTF.

In its sample, this clone was seen a few times. The chain couples TRBV21-1 to TRBJ2-1; TRBD2, the D gene given by the table, was not confirmed from the DNA. TRBV21-1 is assigned pseudogene status. The CDR3 is 15 residues long. CDR3 sequence: CASSLKRGGHNEQFF. CDR3 sequence (DNA): TGTGCCAGCAGCCTCAAGCGGGGGGGCCACAATGAGCAGTTCTTC.

This clone was seen only a few times. This chain uses TRBV7-6 with TRBJ2-1, with a weak D call TRBD2 (5 bases). This CDR3 comprises 13 residues. Trimming took 5 bases from V and 1 from J, leaving 6 bases between them. The germline V gene has CDR1 SGHVS and CDR2 FNYEAQ. The CDR3 protein is CASSPGSYNEQFF. DNA of the CDR3: TGTGCCAGCAGCCCGGGATCCTACAATGAGCAGTTCTTC.

The chain joins TRBV4-3 to TRBJ2-7; TRBD1 might be the D (6 bases). Germline V gene data show CDR1 as LGHNA and CDR2 as YSLEER. The V gene lost 4 bases and the J gene lost 3 bases, with 19 bases spanning the gap. The CDR3 extends over 16 amino acids. The CDR3 loop is CASSPILGQGNYEQYF. As DNA, the CDR3 is TGCGCCAGCAGCCCTATCCTAGGGCAGGGGAACTACGAGCAGTACTTC.

This chain connects TRBV15 to TRBJ2-3; tentative D call: TRBD2 (6 bases). V was shortened by 2 bases and J by 8 bases, with 14 bases between the two germline ends. Germline values: CDR1 LNHNV, CDR2 YYDKDF (reference sequence). This CDR3 contains 14 residues. The CDR3 loop is CATSRTKLAGTQYF. In DNA form, the CDR3 reads TGTGCCACCAGCAGAACTAAACTAGCTGGTACGCAGTATTTT.

This clone was detected only once. The V gene is TRBV19, the J gene TRBJ2-7, with TRBD1 identical over 7 bases. CDR3 size: 15 residues. Germline CDR1 is LNHDA and CDR2 is SQIVND (reference sequence). Trimming at V came to 2 bases and at J to 0 bases, leaving 4 bases not matched to a gene. As DNA, the CDR3 is TGTGCCAGTAGTATACTTGGACAGGACTCCTACGAGCAGTACTTC. It is translated as CASSILGQDSYEQYF.

Only one count was recorded for this clone. V usage is TRBV9 and J usage is TRBJ2-1, with 7 bases lining up with TRBD2. Germline-derived CDR1 and CDR2 are SGDLS and YYNGEE. J lost 7 bases, V lost 0 bases, and 7 bases had no gene match. There are 15 residues in the CDR3. The CDR3, as DNA: TGTGCCAGCAGCGTAGCCAGCGGGAAAGGGAATGAGCAGTTCTTC. Translating it yields CASSVASGKGNEQFF.

The chain is built from TRBV19 and TRBJ1-2, with D unclear. Germline V gene sequence: CDR1 LNHDA, CDR2 SQIVND (reference sequence). The CDR3 runs to 13 residues. V gave up 0 bases and J gave up 3 bases, with 5 bases separating them. CDR3: CASSIEFDYGYTF. For the CDR3, the DNA is TGTGCCAGTAGTATAGAGTTCGACTATGGCTACACCTTC.

As regards this clone: Different DNA sequences within this sample yield the same CDR3. V is TRBV7-9 and J is TRBJ2-7; D is possibly TRBD2 (6 bases). Deletions cut 1 base from V and 2 bases from J, with 9 bases between. The CDR3 totals 14 residues. From germline, CDR1 is SEHNR and CDR2 FQNEAQ (reference sequence). The chain's CDR3 is CASSLDGGTYEQYF. Here the CDR3 DNA reads TGTGCCAGCAGCTTAGACGGGGGAACCTACGAGCAGTACTTC.

The chain carries TRBV19 and TRBJ2-1, with 10 bases lining up with TRBD2. The V gene end was trimmed by 1 base and the J gene end by 7 bases; junction bases not matched to a gene: 4. Germline CDR1 LNHDA, CDR2 SQIVND (reference sequence). This CDR3 has 15 residues. The chain's CDR3 is CASSIGRTSGNEQFF. The CDR3 nucleotides read TGTGCCAGTAGTATAGGTAGGACTAGCGGAAATGAGCAGTTCTTC.

DNA of the CDR3: TGTGCCAGCAGCCTGTACCAAGAGACCCAGTACTTC. Protein sequence: CASSLYQETQYF. The chain has TRBV7-9 and TRBJ2-5; D call uncertain. Trimming left V 5 bases short and J 0 bases short, with 4 bases between. Germline V gives CDR1 SEHNR, CDR2 FQNEAQ (reference sequence). The CDR3 has 12 residues.

The chain is built from TRBV5-1 and TRBJ2-2; D gene uncertain. The DNA end favors TRBJ1-3, so the J call may be wrong. CDR3 length equals 15 residues. Looked up from germline, CDR1 is SGHRS and CDR2 is YFSETQ. The CDR3 DNA reads TGCGCCAGCAGCATCTCGGACTTCTCTGGAAACACCATATATTTT. It yields the protein CASSISDFSGNTIYF.

The chain joins TRBV6-6 to TRBJ2-2, with D unclear. Germline CDR1 and CDR2: MNHNY and SVGAGI (reference sequence). The CDR3 spans 13 residues. The V and J ends lost 8 bases and 3 bases respectively, with 10 bases between them. CDR3 loop: CASSRHYTGELFF. DNA of the CDR3: TGTGCCAGCTCGAGACACTACACCGGGGAGCTGTTTTTT.

The rearrangement joins TRBV4-1 to TRBJ2-1, with 9 bases that match TRBD2. Germline CDR1 and CDR2: MGHRA and YSYEKL. The CDR3 has 19 amino acids. Trimming at V came to 3 bases and at J to 3 bases, leaving 15 bases not matched to a gene. CDR3 amino acids: CASSHNYPTGTSFYNEQFF. CDR3 nucleotide sequence: TGCGCCAGCAGCCATAATTATCCTACCGGGACTAGCTTCTACAATGAGCAGTTCTTC.

V is TRBV7-2 and J is TRBJ2-7, with 8 positions matching TRBD1. J was trimmed by 2 bases and V by 3 bases; bases with no gene match: 12. Germline values: CDR1 SGHTA, CDR2 FQGNSA. The CDR3 contains 17 residues. Written as DNA, the CDR3 is TGTGCCAGCAGCTTTAAACGGTCCGGACAGGGCCCCTACGAGCAGTACTTC. Translation: CASSFKRSGQGPYEQYF.

A note on this clone: A junction end diverges from the germline sequence, so it may reflect a read error. The CDR3 is CARSSWKSGLLQPQHF. CDR3 sequence (DNA): TGTGCCAGGAGTTCCTGGAAGTCCGGACTTTTGCAGCCCCAGCATTTT. The rearrangement joins TRBV27 to TRBJ1-5; D remains ambiguous. In germline, CDR1 is MNHEY, CDR2 SMNVEV (reference sequence). The length of the CDR3 is 16 residues.

The CDR3 protein is CASSITHRGQLAKNIQYF. The CDR3 DNA is TGTGCCAGTAGTATCACCCACAGGGGGCAACTAGCCAAAAACATTCAGTACTTC. The V gene is TRBV19, the J gene TRBJ2-4; TRBD1 matches 9 bases. The CDR3 is 18 residues long. V was clipped by 3 bases and J by 0 bases; unmatched bases: 9. Germline V CDR1 and CDR2: LNHDA, SQIVND (reference sequence).

In its sample, this clone was seen once. The genes are TRBV7-3 and TRBJ2-7; TRBD2 matches at 14 bases. This CDR3 region has 15 residues. V gave up 2 bases and J gave up 5 bases; unmatched junction bases: 2. Germline CDR1 SGHTA, CDR2 FQGTGA. CDR3 DNA: TGTGCCAGCAGCTTAGGGACTAGCGGGAGAGACGAGCAGTACTTC. Protein product: CASSLGTSGRDEQYF.

V gene TRBV19 combines with J gene TRBJ2-3; 8 bases line up with TRBD1. The ends lost 4 bases at V and 6 bases at J; junction bases unmatched: 12. This CDR3 contains 16 residues. Germline CDR1 is LNHDA and CDR2 is SQIVND (reference sequence). CDR3: CASSTPGQGTADTQYF. DNA of the CDR3: TGTGCCAGTAGTACTCCCGGACAGGGAACGGCGGATACGCAGTATTTT. The complete variable domain, with remaining parts taken from reference TRBV19 and TRBJ2-3, reads DGGITQSPKYLFRKEGQNVTLSCEQNLNHDAMYWYRQDPGQGLRLIYYSQIVNDFQKGDIAEGYSVSREKKESFPLTVTSAQKNPTAFYLCASSTPGQGTADTQYFGPGTRLTVL.

This clone turned up a few times. The chain is built from TRBV5-1 and TRBJ2-5; TRBD2 is a possible D gene (6 bases). Germline-derived CDR1 and CDR2 are SGHRS and YFSETQ. The CDR3 extends over 15 amino acids. V dropped 2 bases and J dropped 5 bases, with 16 bases sitting between them. The CDR3 DNA reads TGCGCCAGCAGCTTACTAGCTAGCGTAAGCGAGACCCAGTACTTC. Translated, it gives CASSLLASVSETQYF.

This clone was observed a single time. V gene TRBV6-6 combines with J gene TRBJ2-7, with 9 positions matching TRBD1. This CDR3 comprises 13 residues. Losses at the gene ends were 6 bases for V and 4 bases for J; bases not matched to a gene: 4. Germline CDR1 MNHNY, CDR2 SVGAGI (reference sequence). The CDR3 DNA is TGTGCCAGCAGACACGGACAGGGGTACGAGCAGTACTTC. This translates into CASRHGQGYEQYF.

The V call is TRBV29-1, the J call TRBJ2-1; D unclear. This CDR3 region has 15 residues. V lost 1 base, J lost 0 bases, and 10 bases lay in between. The germline CDR1 and CDR2 sequences are SQVTM and ANQGSEA. In nucleotides, the CDR3 is TGCAGCGTTGAAGGTGAGGCAGACTCCTACAATGAGCAGTTCTTC. Amino acids: CSVEGEADSYNEQFF.

The chain uses TRBV30 and TRBJ2-3; 7 bases agree with TRBD2. The length of the CDR3 is 15 residues. V shed 2 bases and J 2 bases; nucleotides not matched to a gene: 7. From germline, CDR1 is GTSNPN and CDR2 SVGIG (reference sequence). The CDR3 DNA reads TGTGCCTGGAGTATAGCGGGCCTTTCCACAGATACGCAGTATTTT. It specifies CAWSIAGLSTDTQYF.

Comments on this clone: Germline is not matched at one junction end, which may reflect a read error. This sequence joins TRBV13 and TRBJ2-7, with 8 bases that match TRBD1. In germline, CDR1 is PRHDT, CDR2 FYEKMQ (reference sequence). CDR3 length: 18 residues. CDR3 protein: CASSPSPPGAGGSHEQYF. CDR3 in DNA: TGTGCCAGCAGCCCCTCCCCCCCCGGGGCAGGGGGCTCCCACGAGCAGTACTTC.

This clone occurred once. The V gene is TRBV28, the J gene TRBJ2-2; 8 nucleotides agree with TRBD1. Trimming removed 6 bases from V and 4 bases from J; junction bases left unmatched: 7. Germline-derived CDR1 and CDR2 are MDHEN and SYDVKM. The CDR3 has 15 residues. Written as DNA, the CDR3 is TGTGCCAGCAGGGGGCAGGGGGCTGGCACCGGGGAGCTGTTTTTT. This encodes CASRGQGAGTGELFF.

The genes are TRBV5-6 and TRBJ1-2; 7 bases agree with TRBD1. V dropped 1 base and J dropped 7; count of bases not matched to a gene: 1. This CDR3 is built from 12 residues. In germline, CDR1 is SGHDT, CDR2 YYEEEE. The DNA of the CDR3 is TGTGCCAGCAGCTTGAGACAGGGTGGCTACACCTTC. Translation gives CASSLRQGGYTF. The variable domain in full, with the rest retrieved from reference TRBV5-6 and TRBJ1-2, is DAGVTQSPTHLIKTRGQQVTLRCSPKSGHDTVSWYQQALGQGPQFIFQYYEEEERQRGNFPDRFSGHQFPNYSSELNVNALLLGDSALYLCASSLRQGGYTFGSGTRLTVV.

The J gene is TRBJ2-1, the V gene TRBV7-3, with 8 bases fitting TRBD2. Unmatched junction bases numbered 3, after V lost 5 bases and J lost 0 bases. CDR1 and CDR2 (germline): SGHTA, FQGTGA. The CDR3 is 15 residues long. The CDR3: CASSATSGSYNEQFF. The CDR3 bases are TGTGCCAGCAGCGCCACTAGCGGCTCCTACAATGAGCAGTTCTTC.